This entry lists 10 T cell receptor beta chains sequenced from one sample in a study of cytomegalovirus exposure and HLA in healthy donors. The PCR made use of 60 Vbeta and 13 Jbeta primers. The data were produced by immunoSEQ multiplex PCR, yet TCRdb's version contains in-frame clones alone and is incomplete. The sample records some 150,000 clones, roughly 77% being singletons. The sequenced sample was PBMCs. These receptors were collected from a human donor in good health.

This clone came up a few times. The V and J genes are TRBV10-3 and TRBJ2-6, with D maybe TRBD1 (6 bases). CDR1 is ENHRY, CDR2 SYGVKD, per germline. With 10 bases removed from V and 2 bases from J, the gap between germline ends came to 21 bases. This CDR3 has 17 amino acids. The CDR3, as DNA: TGTGCCAGCTGGGGACAACCTCCCTCTCCTGGGGCCAACGTCCTGACTTTC. The encoded protein is CASWGQPPSPGANVLTF.

V gene TRBV19 combines with J gene TRBJ2-1; TRBD2 matches 7 bases. This CDR3 is 16 amino acids long. Germline lookup yields CDR1 LNHDA and CDR2 SQIVND (reference sequence). The trim removed 4 bases at V and 2 bases at J, leaving 8 bases unmatched. CDR3 amino acids: CASSSGSGPTYNEQFF. DNA for the CDR3: TGTGCCAGTAGTAGCGGGAGTGGGCCCACCTACAATGAGCAGTTCTTC.

V usage is TRBV7-9 and J usage is TRBJ1-5, with TRBD1 matching over 9 bases. Germline CDR1 SEHNR, CDR2 FQNEAQ (reference sequence). The junction had 7 bases not matched to a gene; V was cut back by 5 bases and J by 5 bases. The CDR3 extends over 15 amino acids. The CDR3 reads CASSKGQGLDQPQHF. The CDR3 DNA follows: TGTGCCAGCAGCAAGGGACAGGGTCTTGATCAGCCCCAGCATTTT. Based on the CDR3 plus reference TRBV7-9 and TRBJ1-5, the full variable domain is DTGVSQNPRHKITKRGQNVTFRCDPISEHNRLYWYRQTLGQGPEFLTYFQNEAQLEKSRLLSDRFSAERPKGSFSTLEIQRTEQGDSAMYLCASSKGQGLDQPQHFGDGTRLSIL.

V is TRBV30 and J is TRBJ2-3; D call uncertain. The CDR3 loop spans 14 amino acids. Germline V gives CDR1 GTSNPN, CDR2 SVGIG (reference sequence). Trimming removed 2 bases at V and 6 bases at J, with 15 bases between. CDR3 residues: CAWSRGPGLDTQYF. Here the CDR3 DNA reads TGTGCCTGGAGTCGAGGCCCCGGCTTGGATACGCAGTATTTT.

The V call is TRBV10-2, the J call TRBJ2-1, with D hard to call. V lost 2 bases and J lost 8, with 7 bases in between. The CDR3 contains 12 residues. Per the germline V gene, CDR1 is WSHSY and CDR2 is SAAADI. CDR3 nucleotides: TGCGCCAGCAGTGAGCCTTATTATGAGCAGTTCTTC. Translation: CASSEPYYEQFF.

This chain joins TRBV13 and TRBJ2-6; possible D gene TRBD2, 5 bases. The V and J ends lost 5 bases and 1 base respectively, with 9 bases between them. Germline-derived CDR1 and CDR2 are PRHDT and FYEKMQ (reference sequence). This CDR3 comprises 15 residues. The CDR3 nucleotides are TGTGCCAGCAGCCCAACTAGGTCTGGGGCCAACGTCCTGACTTTC. This gives the protein CASSPTRSGANVLTF.

This rearrangement joins TRBV7-9 to TRBJ1-5; maybe TRBD1 (6 bases). The CDR3 consists of 13 residues. Germline V gene lookup returns CDR1 SEHNR and CDR2 FQNEAQ (reference sequence). The V end lost 11 bases, the J end lost 2 bases, and 13 bases lay between the germline ends. The CDR3 region has the DNA TGTGCCGGGTCAGGGGAAGGCAATCAGCCCCAGCATTTT. This codes for CAGSGEGNQPQHF.

CDR3 loop: CAWTQGWNTEAFF. CDR3 in DNA: TGTGCCTGGACCCAGGGATGGAACACTGAAGCTTTCTTT. V gene TRBV30 combines with J gene TRBJ1-1; D might be TRBD1 (5 bases). Trimming shortened V by 4 bases and J by 1 base, and 10 bases separated the two germline ends. Germline loops: CDR1 GTSNPN, CDR2 SVGIG (reference sequence). The CDR3 loop spans 13 amino acids.

The chain employs TRBV7-7 and TRBJ2-5; D perhaps matches TRBD2 (7 bases). Trimming removed 4 bases from V and 4 bases from J, with 13 bases in between. The germline gives CDR1 SSHAT, CDR2 FNYEAQ (reference sequence). CDR3 length: 14 amino acids. CDR3 sequence (DNA): TGTGCCAGCAGCTCCCGCGGGGGCGGAGAGACCCAGTACTTC. Its translation: CASSSRGGGETQYF.

The chain combines TRBV4-2 with TRBJ1-6, with TRBD1 as a possible D gene (5 bases). V lost 4 bases and J 7 bases, leaving 11 bases between the germline ends. This CDR3 has 14 residues. Germline V gene lookup returns CDR1 LGHNA and CDR2 YNFKEQ. The CDR3 region is CASSPQGENSPLHF. The CDR3 DNA sequence: TGTGCCAGCAGCCCGCAGGGTGAGAATTCACCCCTCCACTTT.